This is a list of T cell receptor beta chains from one sample in a study of response to subunit inactivated influenza vaccine. TCRdb reprocessed the RT-PCR reads via MiXCR and lists one record per CDR3 protein. The sample lists 610,000 or so distinct CDR3 sequences, 12% to 15% seen once, with approximately 12% in the top ten. The sequencing used PBMCs from blood, collected about 11 days after vaccination. The receptors were gathered from a middle-aged man who received an inactivated influenza vaccine. Each CDR3 is given with its conserved first and last residue. A D gene is named only where the DNA matches it firmly. Rows give clone size only sometimes, using once, few, many, or a class for an expanded clone.

NA | TRBJ2-7 | NA | TRBV7-9 | TGTGCCAGCAGCCCTGACAGTCGCTACGAGCAGTACTTC | CASSPDSRYEQYF
few | TRBJ2-2 | TRBD2 | TRBV30 | TGTGCCTGGACGGGGCCGGGAGGGCTAGCATGGACCGGGGAGCTGTTTTTT | CAWTGPGGLAWTGELFF
few | TRBJ2-1 | NA | TRBV2 | TGTGCCAGCATGGACAGATCCTACAATGAGCAGTTCTTC | CASMDRSYNEQFF
few | TRBJ2-1 | TRBD2 | TRBV5-1 | TGCGCCAGCAGCTTGCAAAGCGGGATCTACAATGAGCAGTTCTTC | CASSLQSGIYNEQFF
NA | TRBJ2-1 | TRBD2 | TRBV12-3/TRBV12-4 | TGTGCCAGCAGTTTTATGCGGGGGGGCAGTAATGAGCAGTTCTTC | CASSFMRGGSNEQFF
NA | TRBJ2-3 | NA | TRBV7-6 | TGTGCCAGCAGCCCCGGGGGACGCACAGATACGCAGTATTTT | CASSPGGRTDTQYF
NA | TRBJ2-7 | NA | TRBV7-6 | TGTGCCAGCAGCTTAGGAAGACAGGCGGGCGAGCAGTACTTC | CASSLGRQAGEQYF
few | TRBJ2-2 | TRBD1 | TRBV20-1 | TGCAGTGCAAAACTAGACAGGGGTCACACCGGGGAGCTGTTTTTT | CSAKLDRGHTGELFF
few | TRBJ1-5 | NA | TRBV11-2 | TGTGCCAGCAGCTTTTCCCAAAGGAATCCCTGCCAGCCCCAGCATTTT | CASSFSQRNPCQPQHF
few | TRBJ2-2 | TRBD2 | TRBV5-1 | TGCGCCAGCGACCTCGGGACTAGCAGATCGAACACCGGGGAGCTGTTTTTT | CASDLGTSRSNTGELFF
few | TRBJ1-6 | TRBD1 | TRBV4-3 | TGCGCCAGCAGCCAAAGGACAGCCGGGACAGGGTATTATTCACCCCTCCACTTT | CASSQRTAGTGYYSPLHF
few | TRBJ2-7 | TRBD1 | TRBV4-2 | TGTGCCAGCAGCCAATTCCCCGGGACAGGGTCGTACGAGCAGTACTTC | CASSQFPGTGSYEQYF
few | TRBJ2-2 | NA | TRBV7-8 | TGTGCCCGGCCGGGGAACACCGGGGAGCTGTTTTTT | CARPGNTGELFF
NA | TRBJ2-6 | TRBD1 | TRBV2 | TGTGCCAGCAGTGAGGGGGCACAGGGGGCTTCTGGGGCCAACGTCCTGACTTTC | CASSEGAQGASGANVLTF
few | TRBJ2-7 | NA | TRBV27 | TGTGCCAGCAGTTCCCGGTTGGGGTACGAGCAGTACTTC | CASSSRLGYEQYF
NA | TRBJ2-1 | TRBD1 | TRBV7-7 | TGTGCTAGCAGCTCGACAGGGGCCAATGAGCAGTTCTTC | CASSSTGANEQFF
NA | TRBJ2-7 | TRBD2 | TRBV5-1 | TGCGCCAGCAGCTTGGCCAGTTTGGGTCTAGCGGGAGTCTATGAGCAGTACTTC | CASSLASLGLAGVYEQYF
NA | TRBJ1-2 | NA | TRBV12-3/TRBV12-4 | TGTGCCAGCAGTGCCAGGGCAGCTAACTATGGCTACACCTTC | CASSARAANYGYTF
few | TRBJ2-2 | NA | TRBV28 | TGTGCCAGCAGTTTCCCCAGGGCCGCCGGGGAGCTGTTTTTT | CASSFPRAAGELFF
many | TRBJ2-2 | NA | TRBV20-1 | TGCAGTGCTAGAGAGGCAGGGAAGGCCGGGGAGCTGTTTTTT | CSAREAGKAGELFF
NA | TRBJ2-7 | NA | TRBV20-1 | TGCAGTGCTAAAGACAGGGAGGGCTACGAGCAGTACTTC | CSAKDREGYEQYF
NA | TRBJ2-7 | TRBD2 | TRBV7-8 | TGTGCCAGCAGCCCCGGGAGGAATGTTCTCTACGAGCAGTACTTC | CASSPGRNVLYEQYF
few | TRBJ1-2 | TRBD1 | TRBV6-1 | TGTGCCAGCAGAAGAGGACAGGGGGGGTATGGCTACACCTTC | CASRRGQGGYGYTF
once | TRBJ2-7 | NA | TRBV7-9 | TGTGCCAGCAGCTGGCATGACGAGCAGTACTTC | CASSWHDEQYF
NA | TRBJ1-1 | NA | TRBV20-1 | TGCAGTGCTCGGACATACGCTGAAGCTTTCTTT | CSARTYAEAFF
few | TRBJ2-7 | NA | TRBV11-2 | TGTGCCAGCAGCTCCCGTTGGGCCAGAACCCCAACTAGTGGTGAGCAGTACTTC | CASSSRWARTPTSGEQYF
NA | TRBJ2-1 | TRBD2 | TRBV19 | TGTGCCAGTAGTATCAGGACTAGCGCCTACAATGAGCAGTTCTTC | CASSIRTSAYNEQFF
many | TRBJ2-2 | NA | TRBV7-2 | TGTGCCAGCAGCTTAGCAGTAACGCAGGCTGGGCAGCTGTTTTTT | CASSLAVTQAGQLFF
few | TRBJ2-7 | TRBD1 | TRBV5-5 | TGTGCCAGCAGCTTAGAGGGGACAGTGCCCTCCTACGAGCAGTACTTC | CASSLEGTVPSYEQYF
few | TRBJ2-3 | TRBD1 | TRBV18 | TGTGCCAGCTCACTGCGACAGGGGGCCTCAGATACGCAGTATTTT | CASSLRQGASDTQYF
NA | TRBJ2-3 | TRBD2 | TRBV7-2 | TGTGCCAGCAGCAATAGCGGGGGAAGCACAGATACGCAGTATTTT | CASSNSGGSTDTQYF
few | TRBJ2-3 | NA | TRBV18 | TGTGCCGTACGCGCGGCTAGCACAGATACGCAGTATTTT | CAVRAASTDTQYF
NA | TRBJ2-7 | TRBD1 | TRBV28 | TGTGCCAGCGGTTCACTAATTACCGGGACAGGGGTAAAGGACGAGCAGTACTTC | CASGSLITGTGVKDEQYF
few | TRBJ2-3 | NA | TRBV7-9 | TGTGCCAGCAGGTCGAGGTCTTGGGGGGCCGCAGATACGCAGTATTTT | CASRSRSWGAADTQYF
few | TRBJ2-7 | NA | TRBV29-1 | TGCAGCGTTGCGAGTCGCGTCTCCTACGAGCAGTACTTC | CSVASRVSYEQYF
NA | TRBJ2-5 | NA | TRBV6-2/TRBV6-3 | TGTGCCAGCAGTTACATTGTGGGACAAACGTACCAAGAGACCCAGTACTTC | CASSYIVGQTYQETQYF
NA | TRBJ2-7 | TRBD1 | TRBV7-2 | TGTGCCAGCAGCGTTTACAGGGGAACCTACGAGCAGTACTTC | CASSVYRGTYEQYF
many | TRBJ1-6 | NA | TRBV28 | TGTGCCAGCAGCAAAGATATATCATCCTATAATTCACCCCTCCACTTT | CASSKDISSYNSPLHF
many | TRBJ2-3 | TRBD2 | TRBV20-1 | TGCAGTGCCAGGGGAGGGCTAGCGGGAGCCGGGGATACGCAGTATTTT | CSARGGLAGAGDTQYF
NA | TRBJ2-2 | NA | TRBV6-2/TRBV6-3 | TGTGCCAGCAGTTACGGTGGAGGGGTCCCCGGGGAGCTGTTTTTT | CASSYGGGVPGELFF
many | TRBJ2-5 | NA | TRBV29-1 | TGCAGCGTTCATCACGGGACGGAGACCCAGTACTTC | CSVHHGTETQYF
NA | TRBJ2-1 | TRBD2 | TRBV19 | TGTGCCAGTAGTATCGGGGGCGGGCTAGCGGGAGCGTACAATGAGCAGTTCTTC | CASSIGGGLAGAYNEQFF
NA | TRBJ1-1 | NA | TRBV7-2 | TGTGCCAGCAGCTTACCCCCCTGGGGGGTTAAAGAAACTGAAGCTTTCTTT | CASSLPPWGVKETEAFF
NA | TRBJ2-7 | TRBD2 | TRBV6-5 | TGTGCCAGCAGTTACTTCACTAGCGGGCACTCCTACGAGCAGTACTTC | CASSYFTSGHSYEQYF
NA | TRBJ2-1 | TRBD1 | TRBV7-2 | TGTGCCAGCAGCCCTGGACAGGGGCCGGGCAATGAGCAGTTCTTC | CASSPGQGPGNEQFF
NA | TRBJ2-1 | TRBD2 | TRBV7-2 | TGTGCCAGCAGCGCCCTGCGCGGGAGCTCCTACAATGAGCAGTTCTTC | CASSALRGSSYNEQFF
few | TRBJ2-7 | NA | TRBV28 | TGTGCCAGCAGCGACTGGGACAACTACGAGCAGTACTTC | CASSDWDNYEQYF
NA | TRBJ2-5 | NA | TRBV29-1 | TGCAGCGTTGGAAGTGGGAGAGGAGAGACCCAGTACTTC | CSVGSGRGETQYF
NA | TRBJ2-1 | TRBD2 | TRBV20-1 | TGCAGTGCTCCGAGGACTAGAATGGCGGGTGAGCAGTTCTTC | CSAPRTRMAGEQFF
NA | TRBJ2-7 | NA | TRBV29-1 | TGCAGCGTTGAACTGGATCGGACCTACGAGCAGTACTTC | CSVELDRTYEQYF
NA | TRBJ2-6 | NA | TRBV3-1 | TGTGCCAGCAGCCAAGATGTCCGGGGAATTGGGGCCAACGTCCTGACTTTC | CASSQDVRGIGANVLTF
many | TRBJ1-5 | TRBD1 | TRBV15 | TGTGCCACCAGCAGGGACAGGGTTTATAGCAATCAGCCCCAGCATTTT | CATSRDRVYSNQPQHF
NA | TRBJ1-1 | NA | TRBV29-1 | TGCAGCGTTGGGCGCCAGAACACTGAAGCTTTCTTT | CSVGRQNTEAFF
few | TRBJ2-2 | TRBD1 | TRBV27 | TGTGCCAGCAGGGAAGGTTGGGGGACAGGGAACACCGGGGAGCTGTTTTTT | CASREGWGTGNTGELFF
once | TRBJ2-4 | NA | TRBV27 | TGTGCCAGCAGTTTGGGCCGGGACTGGAATCCCAAAAACATTCAGTACTTC | CASSLGRDWNPKNIQYF
NA | TRBJ1-5 | NA | TRBV6-2/TRBV6-3 | TGTGCCAGCAGTGCGCCCAGGGGAGCCATCAATCAGCCCCAGCATTTT | CASSAPRGAINQPQHF
few | TRBJ2-1 | NA | TRBV27 | TGTGCCAGCAGTTTAAGGCCTAGCGGTCCCAAAGGGGGTGAGCAGTTCTTC | CASSLRPSGPKGGEQFF